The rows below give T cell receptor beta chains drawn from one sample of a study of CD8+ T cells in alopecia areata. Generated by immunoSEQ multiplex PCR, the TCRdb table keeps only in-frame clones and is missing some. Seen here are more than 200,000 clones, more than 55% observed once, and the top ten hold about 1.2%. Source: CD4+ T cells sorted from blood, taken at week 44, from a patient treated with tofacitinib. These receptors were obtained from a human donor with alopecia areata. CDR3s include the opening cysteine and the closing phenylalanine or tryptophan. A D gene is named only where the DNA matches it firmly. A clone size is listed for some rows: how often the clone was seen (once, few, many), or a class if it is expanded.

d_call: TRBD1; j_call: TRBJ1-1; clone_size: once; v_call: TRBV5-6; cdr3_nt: TGTGCCAGCAGCGAGACAGGGGGATCGAACACTGAAGCTTTCTTT; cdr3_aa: CASSETGGSNTEAFF
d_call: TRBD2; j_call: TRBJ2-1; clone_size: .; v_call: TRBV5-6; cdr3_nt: TGTGCCAGCAGCTTAGAGTTTCTCGCGGGGGGGCGTCCGGATGAGCAGTTCTTC; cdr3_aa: CASSLEFLAGGRPDEQFF
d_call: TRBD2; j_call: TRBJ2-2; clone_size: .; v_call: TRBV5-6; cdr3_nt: TGTGCCAGCCGACTAGCGGGGGGAAACACCGGGGAGCTGTTTTTT; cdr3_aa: CASRLAGGNTGELFF
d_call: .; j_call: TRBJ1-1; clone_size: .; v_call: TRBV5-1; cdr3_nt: TGCGCCAGCAGCCCCGAAACAGCGAACACTGAAGCTTTCTTT; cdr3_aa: CASSPETANTEAFF
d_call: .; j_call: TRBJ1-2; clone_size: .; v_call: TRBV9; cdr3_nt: TGTGCCAGCAGCCCTAGGATAGAGGGGGGTAGTTCTGGCTACACCTTC; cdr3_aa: CASSPRIEGGSSGYTF
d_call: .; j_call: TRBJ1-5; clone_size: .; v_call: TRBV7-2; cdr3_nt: TGTGCCAGCAGCTTAAGAAGCAATCAGCCCCAGCATTTT; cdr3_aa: CASSLRSNQPQHF
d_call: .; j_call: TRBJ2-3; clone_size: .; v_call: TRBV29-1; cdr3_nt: TGCAGCGTTGCCCACCGACGGGTGAGCACAGATACGCAGTATTTT; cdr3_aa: CSVAHRRVSTDTQYF
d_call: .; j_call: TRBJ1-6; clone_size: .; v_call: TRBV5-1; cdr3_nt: TGCGCCAGCATGTTCGGCAGAAGCAATTCACCCCTCCACTTT; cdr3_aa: CASMFGRSNSPLHF
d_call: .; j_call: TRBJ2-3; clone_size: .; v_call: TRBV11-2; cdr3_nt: TGTGCCAGCAGCTCCCGCACAGATACGCAGTATTTT; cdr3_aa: CASSSRTDTQYF
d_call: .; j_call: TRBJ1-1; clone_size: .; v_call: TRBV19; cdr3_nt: TGTGCCAGTAGTATGGGAATGATGAACACTGAAGCTTTCTTT; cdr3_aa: CASSMGMMNTEAFF
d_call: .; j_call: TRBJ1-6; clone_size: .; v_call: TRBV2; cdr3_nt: TGTGCCAGCAACATGAGGTTTACTTCACCCCTCCACTTT; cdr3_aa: CASNMRFTSPLHF
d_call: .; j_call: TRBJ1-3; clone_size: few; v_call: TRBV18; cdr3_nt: TGTGCCAGCTCACCCGGTCCTGGAAACACCATATATTTT; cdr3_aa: CASSPGPGNTIYF
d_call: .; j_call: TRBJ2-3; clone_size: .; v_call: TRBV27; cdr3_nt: TGTGCCAGCACTAAGACGGGCAGCCTTTGGGCAGATACGCAGTATTTT; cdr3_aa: CASTKTGSLWADTQYF
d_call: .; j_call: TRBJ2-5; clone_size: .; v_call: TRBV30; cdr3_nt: TGTGCCTGGAGGGAGAATCGGCTAAACCAAGAGACCCAGTACTTC; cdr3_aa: CAWRENRLNQETQYF
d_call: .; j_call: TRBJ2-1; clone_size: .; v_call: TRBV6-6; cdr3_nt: TGTGCCAGCAGACAGTTGGAGCAGTTCTTC; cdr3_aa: CASRQLEQFF
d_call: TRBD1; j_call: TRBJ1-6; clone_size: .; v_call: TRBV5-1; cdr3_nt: TGCGCCAGCAGCTTACAGGGGGATAATTCACCCCTCCACTTT; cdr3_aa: CASSLQGDNSPLHF
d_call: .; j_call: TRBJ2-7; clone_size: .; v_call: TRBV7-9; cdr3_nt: TGTGCCAGCAGCCGGGACACCTCCTACGAGCAGTACTTC; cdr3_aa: CASSRDTSYEQYF
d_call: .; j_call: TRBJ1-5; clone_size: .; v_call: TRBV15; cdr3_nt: TGTGCCACCAGCGGAGGCGACGGGGGAAAGCCCCAGCATTTT; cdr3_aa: CATSGGDGGKPQHF
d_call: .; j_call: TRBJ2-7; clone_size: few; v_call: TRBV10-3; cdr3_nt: TGTGCCATCAAGTACGGGGCCGGCACGGACGAGCAGTACTTC; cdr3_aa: CAIKYGAGTDEQYF
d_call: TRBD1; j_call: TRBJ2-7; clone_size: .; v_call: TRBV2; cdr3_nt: TGTGCCAGCAGTGTCGCACAGGGGGGCTACGAGCAGTACTTC; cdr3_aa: CASSVAQGGYEQYF
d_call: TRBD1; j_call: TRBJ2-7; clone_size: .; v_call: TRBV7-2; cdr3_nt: TGTGCCAGCAGCACCCGGACAGGGGGGTCCTACGAGCAGTACTTC; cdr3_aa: CASSTRTGGSYEQYF
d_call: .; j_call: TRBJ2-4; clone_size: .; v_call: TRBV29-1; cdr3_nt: TGCAGCGGGGTGCAGGGTGGGGAAAACATTCAGTACTTC; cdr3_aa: CSGVQGGENIQYF
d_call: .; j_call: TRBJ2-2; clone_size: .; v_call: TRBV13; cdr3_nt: TGTGCCACCCTGAAAACGGCGAACACCGGGGAGCTGTTTTTT; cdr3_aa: CATLKTANTGELFF
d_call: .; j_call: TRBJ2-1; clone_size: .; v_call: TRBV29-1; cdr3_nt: TGCAGCGTCGAGAGGCCGGTCAATGAGCAGTTCTTC; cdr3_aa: CSVERPVNEQFF
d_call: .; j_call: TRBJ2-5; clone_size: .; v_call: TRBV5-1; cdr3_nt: TGCGCCAGCAGCTTGCGAGGGCTGGAGACCCAGTACTTC; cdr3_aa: CASSLRGLETQYF
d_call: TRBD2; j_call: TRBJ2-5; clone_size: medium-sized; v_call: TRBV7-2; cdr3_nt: TGTGCCAGCAGCCCCGGACTAGCGGGGAGAGAGACCCAGTACTTC; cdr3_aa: CASSPGLAGRETQYF
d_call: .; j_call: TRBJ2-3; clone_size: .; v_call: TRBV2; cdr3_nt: TGTGCCAGCAGGAGGGACTCTAACACAGATACGCAGTATTTT; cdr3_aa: CASRRDSNTDTQYF
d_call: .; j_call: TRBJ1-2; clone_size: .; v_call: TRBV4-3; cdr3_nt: TGCGCCAGCAGCCAAGAATGGCAGAGAACAACTCGTGGCTACACCTTC; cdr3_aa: CASSQEWQRTTRGYTF
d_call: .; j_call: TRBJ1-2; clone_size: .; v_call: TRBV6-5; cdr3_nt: TGTGCCAGCAGTCCCTCGACGGTATCGAATGGCTACACCTTC; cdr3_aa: CASSPSTVSNGYTF
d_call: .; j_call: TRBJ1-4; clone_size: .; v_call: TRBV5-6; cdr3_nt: TGTGCCAGCAGTTCGGACGGGAATAATGAAAAACTGTTTTTT; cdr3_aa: CASSSDGNNEKLFF
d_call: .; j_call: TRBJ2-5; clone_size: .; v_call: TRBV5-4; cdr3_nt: TGTGCCAGCAGCCGCTGGGGTTTGGAGACCCAGTACTTC; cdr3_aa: CASSRWGLETQYF
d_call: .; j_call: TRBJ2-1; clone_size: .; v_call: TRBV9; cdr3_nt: TGTGCCAGCAGCCCGGGGGAGAGTAGCTCGTTGTATGGTGAGCAGTTCTTC; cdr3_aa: CASSPGESSSLYGEQFF
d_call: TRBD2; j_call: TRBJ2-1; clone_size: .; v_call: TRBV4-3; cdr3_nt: TGCGCCAGCAGCCAAACTAGCGGGGGGGCCTTAAATGAGCAGTTCTTC; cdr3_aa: CASSQTSGGALNEQFF
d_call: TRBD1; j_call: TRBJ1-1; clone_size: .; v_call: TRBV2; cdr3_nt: TGTGCCAGCACCCCAAGACGGGACAGATCCACTGAAGCTTTCTTT; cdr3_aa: CASTPRRDRSTEAFF
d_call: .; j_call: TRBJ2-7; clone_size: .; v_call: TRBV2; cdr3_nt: TGTGCCAGCAGCAGCTCCTACGAGCAGTACTTC; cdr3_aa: CASSSSYEQYF
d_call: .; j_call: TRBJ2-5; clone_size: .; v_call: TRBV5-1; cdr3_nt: TGCGCCAGCAGCCCCACTGAGGGGTTCCAAGAGACCCAGTACTTC; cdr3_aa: CASSPTEGFQETQYF
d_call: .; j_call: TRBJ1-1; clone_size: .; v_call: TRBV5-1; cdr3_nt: TGCGCCAGCAGCTTGGGGCAAGCAGGGCGGAATACTGAAGCTTTCTTT; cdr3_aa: CASSLGQAGRNTEAFF
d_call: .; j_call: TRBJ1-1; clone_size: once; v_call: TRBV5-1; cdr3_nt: TGCGCCAGCAGCGACTGGACTAGGAGTGAAGCTTTCTTT; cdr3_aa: CASSDWTRSEAFF
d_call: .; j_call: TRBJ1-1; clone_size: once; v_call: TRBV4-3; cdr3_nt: TGCGCCAGCAGCCATACCGGGACGGAGACGGCTTTCTTT; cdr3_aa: CASSHTGTETAFF
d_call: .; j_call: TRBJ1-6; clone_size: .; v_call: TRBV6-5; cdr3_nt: TGTGCCAGCAGTTACCAGCCCGGGACCTCTAATTCACCCCTCCACTTT; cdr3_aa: CASSYQPGTSNSPLHF
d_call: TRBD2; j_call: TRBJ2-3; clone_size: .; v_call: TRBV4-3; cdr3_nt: TGCGCCAGCAGCCCGGGACTAGTAAGCACAGATACGCAGTATTTT; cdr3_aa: CASSPGLVSTDTQYF
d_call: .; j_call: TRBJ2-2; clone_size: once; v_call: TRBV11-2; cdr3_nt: TGTGCCAGCAGCTTAGTATTCCGGTATGACACCGGGGAGCTGTTTTTT; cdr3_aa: CASSLVFRYDTGELFF
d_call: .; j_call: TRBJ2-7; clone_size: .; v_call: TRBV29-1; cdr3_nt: TGCAGCGTAAAGGACCGAAACTACGAGCAGTACTTC; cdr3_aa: CSVKDRNYEQYF
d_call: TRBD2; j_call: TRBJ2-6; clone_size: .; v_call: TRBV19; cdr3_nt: TGTGCCAGTAGTACTAGCGGCTCTGGGGCCAACGTCCTGACTTTC; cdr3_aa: CASSTSGSGANVLTF
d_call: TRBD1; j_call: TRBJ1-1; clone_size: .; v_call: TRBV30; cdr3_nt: TGTGCCGGCCAGGGACAGCCGAACACTGAAGCTTTCTTT; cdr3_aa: CAGQGQPNTEAFF
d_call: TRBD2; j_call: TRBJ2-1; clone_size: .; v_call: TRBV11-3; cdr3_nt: TGTGCCAGCAGCGCCGGGACTAGCGGGGGGGCCACCCATGAGCAGTTCTTC; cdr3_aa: CASSAGTSGGATHEQFF
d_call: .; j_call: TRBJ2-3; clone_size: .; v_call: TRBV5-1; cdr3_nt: TGCGCCAGCAGCTTGGCCAGACGGGATACGCAGTATTTT; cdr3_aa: CASSLARRDTQYF
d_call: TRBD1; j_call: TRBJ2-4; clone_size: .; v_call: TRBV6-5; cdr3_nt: TGTGCCAGCACTGCCTCAGGGGACAGCGTCCGACATCGCTTC; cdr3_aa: CASTASGDSVRHRF
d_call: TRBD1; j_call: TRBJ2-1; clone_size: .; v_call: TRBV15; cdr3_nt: TGTGCCACCAGCAGTCCCGGGACAGGGGGTGGTGAGCAGTTCTTC; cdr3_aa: CATSSPGTGGGEQFF
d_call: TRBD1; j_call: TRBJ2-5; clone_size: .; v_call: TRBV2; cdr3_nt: TGTGCCAGCAGTGGGGCTGAAGACAGGGGGGAGACCCAGTACTTC; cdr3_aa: CASSGAEDRGETQYF
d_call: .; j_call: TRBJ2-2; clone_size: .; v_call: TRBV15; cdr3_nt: TGTGCCACCGGCAACCGGGGGAACACCGGGGAGCTGTTTTTT; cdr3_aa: CATGNRGNTGELFF
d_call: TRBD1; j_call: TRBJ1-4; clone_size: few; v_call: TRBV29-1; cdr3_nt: TGCAGCGTTGCCACAGGGGACAGGGAAAAACTGTTTTTT; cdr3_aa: CSVATGDREKLFF
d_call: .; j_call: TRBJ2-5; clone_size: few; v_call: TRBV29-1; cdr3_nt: TGCAGCGCTGAAGGAGAACAAGAGACCCAGTACTTC; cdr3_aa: CSAEGEQETQYF
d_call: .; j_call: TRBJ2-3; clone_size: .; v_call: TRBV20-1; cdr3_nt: TGCAGTGCCCACTTCAAGGCGCAGTATTTT; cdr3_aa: CSAHFKAQYF
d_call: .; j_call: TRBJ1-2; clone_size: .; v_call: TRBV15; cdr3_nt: TGTGCCACCAGCAGAGCTAGGGAACAAAACTATGGCTACACCTTC; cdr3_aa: CATSRAREQNYGYTF
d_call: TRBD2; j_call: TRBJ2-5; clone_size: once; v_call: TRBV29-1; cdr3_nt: TGCAGCGGTGCCGTCGGGGGGGCCGGTGTGTACCAAGAGACCCAGTACTTC; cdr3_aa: CSGAVGGAGVYQETQYF
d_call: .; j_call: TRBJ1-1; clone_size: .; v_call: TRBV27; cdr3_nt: TGTGCCAGCAGGGGCGGCGTGAACACTGAAGCTTTCTTT; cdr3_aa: CASRGGVNTEAFF
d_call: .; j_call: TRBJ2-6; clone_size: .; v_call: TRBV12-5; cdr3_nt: TGTGCTAGTGGTTCTTCACAGGGATACTCTGGGGCCAACGTCCTGACTTTC; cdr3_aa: CASGSSQGYSGANVLTF
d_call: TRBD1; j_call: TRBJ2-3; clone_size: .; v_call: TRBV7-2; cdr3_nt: TGTGCCAGCAGCCCCGGGACAGGGGTTCGAACAGATACGCAGTATTTT; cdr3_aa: CASSPGTGVRTDTQYF
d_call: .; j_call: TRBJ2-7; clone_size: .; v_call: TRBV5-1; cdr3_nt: TGCGCCAGCAAGGGAGGGGGTCCCTCCTACGAGCAGTACTTC; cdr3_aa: CASKGGGPSYEQYF